Listed below are T cell receptor beta chains from one sample, sequenced in a study of blood T cell repertoires in COVID-19. Only in-frame clones appear in the TCRdb table, and some are missing; sequencing was by immunoSEQ multiplex PCR. This sample has around 300,000 clones; around 85% occur once, and the top ten carry just over 7%. The sequenced material came from peripheral blood. The receptor set was obtained from a human donor in a cohort sampled during active COVID-19. The CDR3 runs from the conserved cysteine through the conserved F or W. D genes are given only for firm matches. Rows may omit the clone size; those that give it use once, few, many or a size class.

V gene: TRBV27
J gene: TRBJ1-2
clone size: .
D gene: TRBD1
CDR3 protein: CASSSGQGRGYTF
CDR3 DNA: TGTGCCAGCAGTTCCGGACAGGGCCGTGGCTACACCTTC

V gene: TRBV5-5
J gene: TRBJ2-1
clone size: .
D gene: TRBD2
CDR3 protein: CASSSTSGGAGNEQFF
CDR3 DNA: TGTGCCAGCAGCTCGACTAGCGGGGGGGCCGGGAATGAGCAGTTCTTC

V gene: TRBV29-1
J gene: TRBJ2-7
clone size: many
D gene: TRBD2
CDR3 protein: CSGGGLREQYF
CDR3 DNA: TGCAGCGGGGGGGGTCTGAGGGAGCAGTACTTC

V gene: TRBV27
J gene: TRBJ2-7
clone size: once
D gene: TRBD2
CDR3 protein: CASCGGLVCYEQYF
CDR3 DNA: TGTGCCAGCTGCGGGGGTCTGGTATGTTACGAGCAGTACTTC

V gene: TRBV29-1
J gene: TRBJ1-1
clone size: .
D gene: TRBD1
CDR3 protein: CSTRQGLNTEAFF
CDR3 DNA: TGCAGCACGAGACAGGGCCTCAACACTGAAGCTTTCTTT

V gene: TRBV5-1
J gene: TRBJ2-1
clone size: once
D gene: .
CDR3 protein: CASSLEHLNEQFF
CDR3 DNA: TGCGCCAGCAGCTTGGAACACCTCAATGAGCAGTTCTTC

V gene: TRBV5-1
J gene: TRBJ1-2
clone size: .
D gene: TRBD1
CDR3 protein: CASSLTGTGSYGYTF
CDR3 DNA: TGCGCCAGCAGCCTCACCGGGACAGGGTCCTATGGCTACACCTTC

V gene: TRBV6-1
J gene: TRBJ2-7
clone size: .
D gene: TRBD2
CDR3 protein: CASSDPTSGYSYEQYF
CDR3 DNA: TGTGCCAGCAGTGACCCTACTAGCGGGTATTCCTACGAGCAGTACTTC

V gene: TRBV2
J gene: TRBJ1-2
clone size: .
D gene: .
CDR3 protein: CASILRANYGYTF
CDR3 DNA: TGTGCCAGCATCCTCCGGGCTAACTATGGCTACACCTTC

V gene: TRBV18
J gene: TRBJ1-3
clone size: .
D gene: .
CDR3 protein: CASSLTGDGNTIYF
CDR3 DNA: TGTGCCAGCTCACTCACAGGAGACGGAAACACCATATATTTT

V gene: TRBV6-1
J gene: TRBJ2-3
clone size: .
D gene: .
CDR3 protein: CASSERQGFSTDTQYF
CDR3 DNA: TGTGCCAGCAGTGAAAGGCAGGGGTTTAGCACAGATACGCAGTATTTT

V gene: TRBV2
J gene: TRBJ1-1
clone size: .
D gene: .
CDR3 protein: CASSGGKNTEAFF
CDR3 DNA: TGTGCCAGCAGTGGAGGGAAGAACACTGAAGCTTTCTTT